This T cell receptor (beta chain) was sequenced in a study of technical replicates of blood from a handful of donors. Clones were sequenced by immunoSEQ multiplex PCR, and TCRdb holds only the in-frame ones, with some missing. In the table there are about 84,000 clones, 97% of which are singletons. CDR1 and CDR2 (germline): SGHTS, YDEGEE. This CDR3 has 15 amino acids. V gave up 4 bases and J gave up 0 bases; unmatched junction bases: 5. Sequenced material: T cells isolated from PBMCs. The chain links TRBV5-8 to TRBJ2-3; 7 bases are shared with TRBD1. This TCR was recovered from a human donor in good health. CDR3 amino acids: CASSKDRKSTDTQYF. As DNA, the CDR3 is TGTGCCAGCAGCAAGGACAGGAAGAGCACAGATACGCAGTATTTT.